A selection of T cell receptor beta chains follows, all from one sample in a study of glioma-infiltrating T cells. One entry per CDR3 protein results from TCRdb running MiXCR on the multiplex PCR reads. The data contain roughly 120,000 distinct CDR3 sequences, less than 30% of them seen just once; the ten biggest clones take up 35%. The sample consisted of glioma tissue, nonneoplastic brain tissue, or PBMCs (not recorded which). The source is a human donor with low-grade glioma or glioblastoma, undergoing nonglioma brain surgery, or in good health (not recorded which). Each CDR3 is given with its conserved first and last residue. D genes are given only for firm matches. Expanded clones get a size class; other rows say once, few or many, or leave the size out.

V: TRBV7-9
J: TRBJ1-2
size: many
D: .
CDR3: CASSLGLDGYTF
DNA: TGTGCCAGCAGCTTAGGGTTGGATGGCTACACCTTC

V: TRBV7-9
J: TRBJ1-4
size: many
D: .
CDR3: CASSLRASNEKLFF
DNA: TGTGCCAGCAGCTTACGGGCTAGTAATGAAAAACTGTTTTTT

V: TRBV6-5
J: TRBJ1-1
size: few
D: .
CDR3: CASTLEGSTEAFF
DNA: TGTGCCAGCACCCTAGAGGGGTCCACTGAAGCTTTCTTT

V: TRBV27
J: TRBJ2-7
size: many
D: TRBD2
CDR3: CASSRTSGAYEQYF
DNA: TGTGCCAGCAGCAGGACTAGCGGGGCCTACGAGCAGTACTTC

V: TRBV19
J: TRBJ1-5
size: many
D: TRBD1
CDR3: CASRDRVSQPQHF
DNA: TGTGCCAGTAGGGACAGGGTATCCCAGCCCCAGCATTTT

V: TRBV20-1
J: TRBJ1-1
size: many
D: .
CDR3: CSARVPGATEAFF
DNA: TGCAGTGCTAGAGTTCCAGGGGCCACTGAAGCTTTCTTT

V: TRBV2
J: TRBJ2-7
size: few
D: .
CDR3: CASSELVYEQYF
DNA: TGTGCCAGCAGTGAATTGGTCTACGAGCAGTACTTC

V: TRBV28
J: TRBJ1-2
size: many
D: TRBD1
CDR3: CASIRTGPYYGYTF
DNA: TGTGCCAGCATCCGGACAGGGCCTTACTATGGCTACACCTTC

V: TRBV14
J: TRBJ2-3
size: many
D: .
CDR3: CASSQIGGSTDTQYF
DNA: TGTGCCAGCAGCCAAATCGGGGGATCCACAGATACGCAGTATTTT

V: TRBV3-1
J: TRBJ2-7
size: few
D: .
CDR3: CASSQGETDGPYEQYF
DNA: TGTGCCAGCAGCCAAGGTGAGACAGACGGACCCTACGAGCAGTACTTC

V: TRBV6-1
J: TRBJ1-5
size: many
D: .
CDR3: CASSAGRFSNQPQHF
DNA: TGTGCCAGCAGTGCGGGACGGTTTAGCAATCAGCCCCAGCATTTT

V: TRBV6-2/TRBV6-3
J: TRBJ2-5
size: .
D: .
CDR3: CARRLTEIEETQNF
DNA: TGTGCCAGAAGGTTGACTGAGATAGAAGAGACCCAGAACTTC

V: TRBV11-2
J: TRBJ2-7
size: many
D: .
CDR3: CASSLDLATLYSYEQYF
DNA: TGTGCCAGCAGCTTAGATTTGGCCACCTTATACTCCTACGAGCAGTACTTC

V: TRBV4-2
J: TRBJ2-5
size: .
D: TRBD1
CDR3: CASSQDRTGVKKTQYF
DNA: TGTGCCAGCAGCCAAGATAGAACAGGGGTTAAGAAGACCCAGTACTTC

V: TRBV28
J: TRBJ2-7
size: many
D: .
CDR3: CASRPQPNYEQYF
DNA: TGTGCCAGCAGACCCCAACCCAATTACGAGCAGTACTTC

V: TRBV7-3
J: TRBJ1-1
size: .
D: .
CDR3: CASSLLGRKPNTEAFF
DNA: TGTGCCAGCAGCCTACTCGGTCGGAAACCGAACACTGAAGCTTTCTTT

V: TRBV19
J: TRBJ1-1
size: many
D: .
CDR3: CASSGPEVLNTEAFF
DNA: TGTGCCAGTAGTGGTCCGGAAGTTCTGAACACTGAAGCTTTCTTT

V: TRBV29-1
J: TRBJ2-7
size: many
D: .
CDR3: CSVEGGASSYEQYF
DNA: TGCAGCGTTGAAGGCGGGGCAAGCTCCTACGAGCAGTACTTC

V: TRBV28
J: TRBJ2-3
size: many
D: TRBD2
CDR3: CASSSITGGVRTDTQYF
DNA: TGTGCCAGCAGTTCCATTACGGGGGGGGTACGGACAGATACGCAGTATTTT

V: TRBV7-8
J: TRBJ1-2
size: many
D: .
CDR3: CASSLGAGGVGYTF
DNA: TGTGCCAGCAGCTTAGGCGCGGGGGGTGTTGGCTACACCTTC

V: TRBV6-2/TRBV6-3
J: TRBJ2-7
size: .
D: TRBD1
CDR3: CASGTGGYEQYF
DNA: TGTGCCAGCGGGACAGGAGGCTACGAGCAGTACTTC

V: TRBV2
J: TRBJ2-3
size: many
D: .
CDR3: CASGLLTSTDTQYF
DNA: TGTGCCAGCGGACTCCTCACTAGCACAGATACGCAGTATTTT

V: TRBV4-1
J: TRBJ1-5
size: many
D: TRBD1
CDR3: CASSQYPGQYNQPQHF
DNA: TGCGCCAGCAGCCAATATCCGGGACAGTACAATCAGCCCCAGCATTTT

V: TRBV2
J: TRBJ1-5
size: many
D: .
CDR3: CASSEGPFKYQPQHF
DNA: TGTGCCAGCAGTGAAGGACCCTTCAAATATCAGCCCCAGCATTTT

V: TRBV6-6
J: TRBJ2-1
size: .
D: .
CDR3: CSSSYLYNDQFF
DNA: TGTTCCAGCAGTTATTTGTACAATGATCAGTTCTTC

V: TRBV19
J: TRBJ2-1
size: many
D: .
CDR3: CASSITGVGSSYNEQFF
DNA: TGTGCCAGTAGTATAACGGGAGTGGGAAGCTCCTACAATGAGCAGTTCTTC

V: TRBV6-2/TRBV6-3
J: TRBJ2-7
size: many
D: TRBD2
CDR3: CASSSGGIHEQYF
DNA: TGTGCCAGCAGTTCCGGGGGGATCCACGAGCAGTACTTC

V: TRBV6-2/TRBV6-3
J: TRBJ1-5
size: many
D: .
CDR3: CASRWTAGNQPQHF
DNA: TGTGCCAGCAGATGGACGGCAGGCAATCAGCCCCAGCATTTT

V: TRBV20-1
J: TRBJ1-3
size: many
D: .
CDR3: CSARNGSGNTIYF
DNA: TGCAGTGCTAGGAACGGCTCTGGAAACACCATATATTTT

V: TRBV29-1
J: TRBJ2-5
size: many
D: .
CDR3: CSVDVGNQETQYF
DNA: TGCAGCGTTGATGTGGGCAACCAAGAGACCCAGTACTTC

V: TRBV7-8
J: TRBJ1-1
size: many
D: TRBD1
CDR3: CASSLGDRGKSEAFF
DNA: TGTGCCAGCAGCTTAGGGGACAGGGGGAAGAGTGAAGCTTTCTTT

V: TRBV6-2/TRBV6-3
J: TRBJ2-7
size: .
D: TRBD2
CDR3: CASSSGGGLSYEQYF
DNA: TGTGCCAGCAGTTCCGGGGGGGGCCTCTCCTACGAGCAGTACTTC

V: TRBV20-1
J: TRBJ2-2
size: many
D: TRBD2
CDR3: CSARDSGKGDTGELFF
DNA: TGCAGTGCTAGAGATAGCGGGAAGGGGGACACCGGGGAGCTGTTTTTT

V: TRBV7-9
J: TRBJ1-2
size: many
D: TRBD1
CDR3: CASSLTGGGYTF
DNA: TGTGCCAGCAGCCTCACAGGGGGAGGCTACACCTTC

V: TRBV29-1
J: TRBJ2-1
size: .
D: TRBD2
CDR3: CSVDPGLAAYNEQFF
DNA: TGCAGCGTTGACCCGGGACTAGCAGCCTACAATGAGCAGTTCTTC

V: TRBV11-2
J: TRBJ2-4
size: few
D: TRBD1
CDR3: CASSVGTVGIQYF
DNA: TGTGCCAGCAGCGTCGGGACAGTCGGCATTCAGTACTTC

V: TRBV5-6
J: TRBJ2-3
size: .
D: .
CDR3: CASSLESYSTDKQYF
DNA: TGTGCCAGCAGCTTGGAGAGTTATAGCACAGATAAGCAGTATTTT

V: TRBV18
J: TRBJ2-7
size: few
D: .
CDR3: CASSPDSSEQYF
DNA: TGTGCCAGCTCACCAGACAGCAGCGAGCAGTACTTC

V: TRBV10-1
J: TRBJ2-1
size: many
D: TRBD2
CDR3: CASSGTSLEVRQFF
DNA: TGCGCCAGCAGCGGGACTAGTCTGGAGGTTAGGCAGTTCTTC

V: TRBV7-2
J: TRBJ2-7
size: many
D: TRBD2
CDR3: CASSFPSGSSYEQYF
DNA: TGTGCCAGCAGCTTTCCTAGCGGAAGCTCCTACGAGCAGTACTTC